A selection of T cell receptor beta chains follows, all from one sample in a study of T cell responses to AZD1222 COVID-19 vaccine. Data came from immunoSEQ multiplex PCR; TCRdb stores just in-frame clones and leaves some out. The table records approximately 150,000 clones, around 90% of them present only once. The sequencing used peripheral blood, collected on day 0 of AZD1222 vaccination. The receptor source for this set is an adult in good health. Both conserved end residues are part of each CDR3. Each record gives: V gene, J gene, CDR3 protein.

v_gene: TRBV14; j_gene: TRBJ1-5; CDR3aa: CASSQDLGARDQPQHF
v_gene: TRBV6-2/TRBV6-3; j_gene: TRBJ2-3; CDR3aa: CASSYSTTSGGPSSTDTQYF
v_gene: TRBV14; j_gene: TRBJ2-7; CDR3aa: CASSQDGGGTPSHYEQYF
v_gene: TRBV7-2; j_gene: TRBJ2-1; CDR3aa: CASSPQADNEQFF
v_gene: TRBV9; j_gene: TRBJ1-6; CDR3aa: CASSVGAESLSPLHF
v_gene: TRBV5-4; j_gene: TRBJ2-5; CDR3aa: CASSLSHSETQYF
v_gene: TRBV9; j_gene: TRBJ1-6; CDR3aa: CASSSRDSQNSPLHF
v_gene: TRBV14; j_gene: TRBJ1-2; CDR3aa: CASSQELGDGYTF
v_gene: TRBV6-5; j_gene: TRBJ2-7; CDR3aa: CASSPGTEAYEQYF
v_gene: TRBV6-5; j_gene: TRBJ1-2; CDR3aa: CATETNYGYTF
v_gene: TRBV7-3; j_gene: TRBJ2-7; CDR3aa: CASSPGGTATSWEQYF
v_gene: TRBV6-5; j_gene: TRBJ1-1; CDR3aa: CASSYAGGKTEAFF
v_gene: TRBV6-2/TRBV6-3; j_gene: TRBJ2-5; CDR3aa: CASSYAMAGARETQYF
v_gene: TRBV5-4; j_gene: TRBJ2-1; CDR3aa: CASSLDGYYNEQFF
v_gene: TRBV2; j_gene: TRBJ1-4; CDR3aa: CASSTGQRRNEKLFF
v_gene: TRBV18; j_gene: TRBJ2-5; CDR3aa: CASSPAASQETQYF
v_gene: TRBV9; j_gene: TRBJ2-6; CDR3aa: CASSVDPVGGANVLTF
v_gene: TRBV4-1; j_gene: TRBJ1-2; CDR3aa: CASSQDLKGTGVYGYTF
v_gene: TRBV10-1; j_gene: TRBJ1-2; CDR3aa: CASSLRPRDRRGLMYGYTF
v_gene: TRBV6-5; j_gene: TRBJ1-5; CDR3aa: CASSYSGLANQPQHF
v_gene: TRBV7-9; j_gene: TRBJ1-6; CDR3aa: CASSLQAGVPLHF
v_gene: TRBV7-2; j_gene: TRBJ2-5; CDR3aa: CASSLAGGGETQYF
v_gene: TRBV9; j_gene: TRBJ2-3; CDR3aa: CASSLIAADTDTQYF
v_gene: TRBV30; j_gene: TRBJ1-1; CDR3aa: CALGSTDTEAFF
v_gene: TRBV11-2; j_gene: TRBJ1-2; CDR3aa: CASSLARSNYGYTF
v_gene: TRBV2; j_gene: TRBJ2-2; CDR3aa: CASIGRDRVLAGELFF
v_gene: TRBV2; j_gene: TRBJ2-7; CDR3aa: CASSHTRVTSSYEQYF
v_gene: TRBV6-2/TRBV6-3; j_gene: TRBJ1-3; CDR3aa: CASSYGLSGNTIYF
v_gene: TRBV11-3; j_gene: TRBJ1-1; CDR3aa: CASSLESDTEAFF